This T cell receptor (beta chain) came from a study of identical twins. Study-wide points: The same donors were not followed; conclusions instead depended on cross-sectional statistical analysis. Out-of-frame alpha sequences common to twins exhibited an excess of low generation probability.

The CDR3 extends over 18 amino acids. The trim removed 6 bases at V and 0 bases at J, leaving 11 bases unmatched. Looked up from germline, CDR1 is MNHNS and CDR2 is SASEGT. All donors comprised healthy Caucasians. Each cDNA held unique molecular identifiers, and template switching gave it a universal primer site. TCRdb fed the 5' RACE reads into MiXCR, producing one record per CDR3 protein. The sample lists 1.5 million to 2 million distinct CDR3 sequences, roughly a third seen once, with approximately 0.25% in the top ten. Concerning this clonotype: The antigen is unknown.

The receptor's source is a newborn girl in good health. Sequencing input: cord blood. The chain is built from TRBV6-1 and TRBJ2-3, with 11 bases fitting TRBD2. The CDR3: CASRLRLAGPFSTDTQYF. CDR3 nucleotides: TGTGCCAGCAGGTTGAGACTAGCGGGACCTTTTAGCACAGATACGCAGTATTTT.